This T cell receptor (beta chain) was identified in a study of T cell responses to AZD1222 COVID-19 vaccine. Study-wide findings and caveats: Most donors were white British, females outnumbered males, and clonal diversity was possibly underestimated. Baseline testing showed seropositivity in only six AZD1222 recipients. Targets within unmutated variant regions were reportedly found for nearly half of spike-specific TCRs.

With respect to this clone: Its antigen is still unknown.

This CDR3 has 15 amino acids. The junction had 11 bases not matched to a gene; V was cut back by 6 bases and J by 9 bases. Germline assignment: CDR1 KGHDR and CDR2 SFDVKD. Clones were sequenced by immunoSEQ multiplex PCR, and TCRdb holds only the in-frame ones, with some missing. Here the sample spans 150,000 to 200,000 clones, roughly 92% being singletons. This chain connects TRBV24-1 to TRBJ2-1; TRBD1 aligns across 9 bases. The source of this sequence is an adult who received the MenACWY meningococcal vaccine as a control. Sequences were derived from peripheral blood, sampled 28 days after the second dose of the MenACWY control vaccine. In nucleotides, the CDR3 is TGTGCCACCAGTATATGCACGGGACAGGGTTGTGAGCAGTTCTTC. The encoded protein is CATSICTGQGCEQFF.